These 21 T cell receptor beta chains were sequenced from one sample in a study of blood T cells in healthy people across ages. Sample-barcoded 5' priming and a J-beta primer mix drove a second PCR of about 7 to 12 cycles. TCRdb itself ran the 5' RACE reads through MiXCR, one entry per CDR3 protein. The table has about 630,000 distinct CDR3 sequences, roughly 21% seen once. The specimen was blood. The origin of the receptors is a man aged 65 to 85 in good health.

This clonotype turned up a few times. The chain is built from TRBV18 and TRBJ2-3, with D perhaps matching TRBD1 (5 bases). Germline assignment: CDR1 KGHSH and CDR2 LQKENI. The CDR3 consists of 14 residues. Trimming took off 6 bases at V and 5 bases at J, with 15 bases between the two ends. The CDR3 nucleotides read TGTGCCAGCTCGGAAGGGGCTTCGGGAGATACGCAGTATTTT. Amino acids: CASSEGASGDTQYF.

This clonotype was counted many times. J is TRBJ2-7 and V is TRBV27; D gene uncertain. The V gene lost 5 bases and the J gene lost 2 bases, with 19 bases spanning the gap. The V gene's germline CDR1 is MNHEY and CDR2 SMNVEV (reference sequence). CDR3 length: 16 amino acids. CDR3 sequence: CASSTRWSDAPYEQYF. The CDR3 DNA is TGTGCCAGCAGTACTCGGTGGAGCGACGCCCCCTACGAGCAGTACTTC.

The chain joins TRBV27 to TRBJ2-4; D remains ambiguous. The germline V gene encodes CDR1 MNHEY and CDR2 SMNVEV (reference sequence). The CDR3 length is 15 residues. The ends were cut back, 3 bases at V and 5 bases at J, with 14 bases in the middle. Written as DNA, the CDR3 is TGTGCCAGCAGTTTTGCGGCCCCCCGGGAAAACATTCAGTACTTC. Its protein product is CASSFAAPRENIQYF.

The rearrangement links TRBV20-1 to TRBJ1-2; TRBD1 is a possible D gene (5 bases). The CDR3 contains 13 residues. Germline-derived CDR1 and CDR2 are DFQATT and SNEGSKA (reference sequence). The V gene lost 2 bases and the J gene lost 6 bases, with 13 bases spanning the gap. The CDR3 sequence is CSARIRETDGYTF. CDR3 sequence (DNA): TGCAGTGCTAGAATAAGGGAGACAGATGGCTACACCTTC.

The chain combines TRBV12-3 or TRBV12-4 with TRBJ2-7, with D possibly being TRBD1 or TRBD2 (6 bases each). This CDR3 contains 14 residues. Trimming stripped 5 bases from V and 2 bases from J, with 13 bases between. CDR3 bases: TGTGCCAGCAGTATGGGGGGCAGGGCCTACGAGCAGTACTTC. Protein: CASSMGGRAYEQYF.

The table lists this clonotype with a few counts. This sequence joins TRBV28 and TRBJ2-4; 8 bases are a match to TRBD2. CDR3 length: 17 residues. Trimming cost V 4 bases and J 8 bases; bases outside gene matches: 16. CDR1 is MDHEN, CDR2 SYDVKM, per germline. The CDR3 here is CASSSEAGVSGSDIQYF. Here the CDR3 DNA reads TGTGCCAGCAGTTCAGAAGCGGGAGTAAGCGGTTCGGACATTCAGTACTTC.

The chain's CDR3 is CASKKREGSYNEQFF. The CDR3, as DNA: TGCGCCAGCAAAAAGCGGGAGGGCTCCTACAATGAGCAGTTCTTC. The chain recombines TRBV5-1 with TRBJ2-1; 10 bases are a match to TRBD2. This CDR3 contains 15 residues. Germline values: CDR1 SGHRS, CDR2 YFSETQ. J was trimmed by 0 bases and V by 6 bases; bases with no gene match: 3.

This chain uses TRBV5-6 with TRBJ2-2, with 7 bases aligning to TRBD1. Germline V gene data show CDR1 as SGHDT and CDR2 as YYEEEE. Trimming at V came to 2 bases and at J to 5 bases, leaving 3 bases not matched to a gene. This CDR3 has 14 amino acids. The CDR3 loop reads CASSLRGRTGELFF. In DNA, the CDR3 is TGTGCCAGCAGCTTAAGGGGGCGTACCGGGGAGCTGTTTTTT.

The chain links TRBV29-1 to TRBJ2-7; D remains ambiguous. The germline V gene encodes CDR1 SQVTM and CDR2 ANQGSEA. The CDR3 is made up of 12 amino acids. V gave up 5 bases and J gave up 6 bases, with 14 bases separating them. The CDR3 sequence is CSVFAKTCEQYF. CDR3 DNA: TGCAGCGTTTTTGCCAAGACCTGCGAGCAGTACTTC.

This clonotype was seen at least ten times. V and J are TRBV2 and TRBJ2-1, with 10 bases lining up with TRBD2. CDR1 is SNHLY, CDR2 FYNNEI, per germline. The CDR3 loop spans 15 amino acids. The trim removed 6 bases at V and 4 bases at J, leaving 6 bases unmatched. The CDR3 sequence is CASSTLAGPYNEQFF. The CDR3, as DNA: TGTGCCAGCAGCACACTAGCGGGACCATACAATGAGCAGTTCTTC.

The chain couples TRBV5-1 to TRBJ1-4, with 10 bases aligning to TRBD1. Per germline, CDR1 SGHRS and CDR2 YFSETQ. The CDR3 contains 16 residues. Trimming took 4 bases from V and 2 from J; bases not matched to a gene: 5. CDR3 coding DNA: TGCGCCAGCAGCAGGGACAGGGGAGGCACTAATGAAAAACTGTTTTTT. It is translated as CASSRDRGGTNEKLFF.

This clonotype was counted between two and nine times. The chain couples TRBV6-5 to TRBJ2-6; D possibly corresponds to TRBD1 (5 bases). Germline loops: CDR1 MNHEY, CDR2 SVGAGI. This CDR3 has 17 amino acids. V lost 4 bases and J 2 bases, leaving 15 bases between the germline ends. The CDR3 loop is CASSLAGIVAGANVLTF. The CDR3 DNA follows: TGTGCCAGCAGTTTGGCAGGGATCGTTGCTGGGGCCAACGTCCTGACTTTC.

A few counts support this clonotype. Written as DNA, the CDR3 is TGCAGCGTTGGAGGGGACAGGGCCGGCTACACCTTC. Protein sequence: CSVGGDRAGYTF. This sequence joins TRBV29-1 and TRBJ1-2; 9 bases line up with TRBD1. Per germline, CDR1 SQVTM and CDR2 ANQGSEA. The CDR3 spans 12 residues. Unmatched junction bases numbered 5, after V lost 4 bases and J lost 8 bases. The whole variable domain, filled in from reference TRBV29-1 and TRBJ1-2, reads SAVISQKPSRDICQRGTSLTIQCQVDSQVTMMFWYRQQPGQSLTLIATANQGSEATYESGFVIDKFPISRPNLTFSTLTVSNMSPEDSSIYLCSVGGDRAGYTFGSGTRLTVV.

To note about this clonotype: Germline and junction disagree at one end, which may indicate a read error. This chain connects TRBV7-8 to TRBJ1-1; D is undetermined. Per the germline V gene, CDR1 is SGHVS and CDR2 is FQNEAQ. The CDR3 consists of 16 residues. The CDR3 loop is CAGSLAGRVMNTEAFF. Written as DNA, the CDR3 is TGTGCCGGCAGCTTAGCGGGCAGAGTCATGAACACTGAAGCTTTCTTT.

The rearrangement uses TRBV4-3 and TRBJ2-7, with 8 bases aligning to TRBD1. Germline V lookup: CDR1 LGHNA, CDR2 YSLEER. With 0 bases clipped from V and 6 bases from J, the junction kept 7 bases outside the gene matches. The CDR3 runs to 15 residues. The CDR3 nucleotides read TGCGCCAGCAGCCAAGATTCGGCAGGGGGCAGCGAGCAGTACTTC. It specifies CASSQDSAGGSEQYF.

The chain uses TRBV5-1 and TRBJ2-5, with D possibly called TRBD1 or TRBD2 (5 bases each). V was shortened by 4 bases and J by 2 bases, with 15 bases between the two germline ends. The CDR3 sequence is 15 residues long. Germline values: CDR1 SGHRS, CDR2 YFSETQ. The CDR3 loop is CASSDGTQRQETQYF. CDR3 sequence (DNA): TGCGCCAGCAGCGACGGGACGCAACGACAAGAGACCCAGTACTTC.

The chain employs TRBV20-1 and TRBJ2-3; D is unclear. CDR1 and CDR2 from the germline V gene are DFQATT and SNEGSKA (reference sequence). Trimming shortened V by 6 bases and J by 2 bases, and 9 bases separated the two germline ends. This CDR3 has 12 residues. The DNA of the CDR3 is TGCAGTGCCCACAGCGACACAGATACGCAGTATTTT. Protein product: CSAHSDTDTQYF.

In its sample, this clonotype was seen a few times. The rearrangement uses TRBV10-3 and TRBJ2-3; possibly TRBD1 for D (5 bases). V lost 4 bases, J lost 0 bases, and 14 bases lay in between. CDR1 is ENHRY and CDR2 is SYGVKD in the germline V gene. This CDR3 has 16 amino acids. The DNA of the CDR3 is TGTGCCATCAGTGGGGGCTCCACTGAAAGCACAGATACGCAGTATTTT. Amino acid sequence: CAISGGSTESTDTQYF.

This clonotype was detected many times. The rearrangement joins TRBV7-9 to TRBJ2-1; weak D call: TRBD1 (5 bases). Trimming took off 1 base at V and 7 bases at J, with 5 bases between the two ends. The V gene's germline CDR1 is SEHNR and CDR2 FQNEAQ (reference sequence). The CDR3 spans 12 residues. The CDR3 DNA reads TGTGCCAGCAGCTTAGAGGGGAATGAGCAGTTCTTC. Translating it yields CASSLEGNEQFF.

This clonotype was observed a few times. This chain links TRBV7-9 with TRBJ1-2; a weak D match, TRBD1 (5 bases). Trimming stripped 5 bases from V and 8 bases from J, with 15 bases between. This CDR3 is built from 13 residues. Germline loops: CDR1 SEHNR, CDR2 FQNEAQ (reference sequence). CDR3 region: CASSGDGSWGYTF. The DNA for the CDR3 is TGTGCCAGCAGCGGGGACGGAAGTTGGGGCTACACCTTC.

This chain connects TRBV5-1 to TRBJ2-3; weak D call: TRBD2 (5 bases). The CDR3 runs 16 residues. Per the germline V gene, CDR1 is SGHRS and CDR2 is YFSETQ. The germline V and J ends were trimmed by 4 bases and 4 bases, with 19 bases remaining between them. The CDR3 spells CASSVMSGGIADTQYF. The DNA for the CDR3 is TGCGCCAGCAGCGTGATGAGCGGTGGGATTGCAGATACGCAGTATTTT.